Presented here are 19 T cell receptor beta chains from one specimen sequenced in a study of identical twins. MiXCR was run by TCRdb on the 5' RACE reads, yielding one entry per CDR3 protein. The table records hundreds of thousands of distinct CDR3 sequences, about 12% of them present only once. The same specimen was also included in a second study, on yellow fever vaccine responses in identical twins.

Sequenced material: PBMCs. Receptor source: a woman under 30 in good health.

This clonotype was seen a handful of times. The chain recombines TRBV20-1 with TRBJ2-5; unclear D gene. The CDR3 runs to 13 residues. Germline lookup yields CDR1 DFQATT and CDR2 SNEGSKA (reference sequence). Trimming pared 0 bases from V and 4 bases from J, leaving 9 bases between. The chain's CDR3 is CSARDSGGETQYF. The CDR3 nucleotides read TGCAGTGCTAGAGATTCCGGTGGAGAGACCCAGTACTTC.

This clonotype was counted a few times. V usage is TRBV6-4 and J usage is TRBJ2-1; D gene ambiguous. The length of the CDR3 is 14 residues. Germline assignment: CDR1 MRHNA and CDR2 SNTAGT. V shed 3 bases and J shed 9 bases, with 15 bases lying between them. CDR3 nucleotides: TGTGCCAGCAGTGATTGGTCAGGCGCAACTGAGCAGTTCTTC. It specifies CASSDWSGATEQFF.

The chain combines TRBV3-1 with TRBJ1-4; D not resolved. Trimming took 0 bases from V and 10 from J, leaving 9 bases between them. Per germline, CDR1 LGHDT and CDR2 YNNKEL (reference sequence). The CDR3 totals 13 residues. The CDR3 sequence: CASSQDGPGKLFF. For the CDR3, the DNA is TGTGCCAGCAGCCAAGATGGACCTGGAAAACTGTTTTTT.

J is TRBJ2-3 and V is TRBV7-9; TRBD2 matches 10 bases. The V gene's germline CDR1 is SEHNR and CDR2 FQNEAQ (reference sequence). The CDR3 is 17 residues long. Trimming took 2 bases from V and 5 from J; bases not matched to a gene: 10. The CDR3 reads CASSLFLAGDKGDTQYF. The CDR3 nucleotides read TGTGCCAGCAGCTTATTCCTAGCGGGAGACAAGGGAGATACGCAGTATTTT.

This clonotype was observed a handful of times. CDR3 in DNA: TGCAGTGCCCCGCCTGAAAATAATTCACCCCTCCACTTT. As protein: CSAPPENNSPLHF. The chain is built from TRBV20-1 and TRBJ1-6; no reliable D call. CDR1 DFQATT and CDR2 SNEGSKA come from the germline V gene (reference sequence). The ends were cut back, 6 bases at V and 5 bases at J, with 11 bases in the middle. This CDR3 contains 13 residues.

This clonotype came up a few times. CDR3 loop: CASSFSDRGNTGELFF. CDR3 nucleotides: TGCGCCAGCAGCTTCTCAGACAGGGGAAACACCGGGGAGCTGTTTTTT. The gene calls are TRBV5-1 and TRBJ2-2; 8 nucleotides match TRBD1. The CDR3 sequence is 16 residues long. Germline V gene sequence: CDR1 SGHRS, CDR2 YFSETQ. V was clipped by 2 bases and J by 2 bases; unmatched bases: 5.

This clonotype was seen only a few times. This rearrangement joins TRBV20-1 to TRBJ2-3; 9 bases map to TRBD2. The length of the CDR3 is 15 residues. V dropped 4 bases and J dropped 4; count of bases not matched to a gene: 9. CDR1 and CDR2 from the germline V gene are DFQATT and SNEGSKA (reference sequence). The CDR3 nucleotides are TGCAGTGCTATCTCTACGGAGCGGGGGGCAGATACGCAGTATTTT. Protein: CSAISTERGADTQYF.

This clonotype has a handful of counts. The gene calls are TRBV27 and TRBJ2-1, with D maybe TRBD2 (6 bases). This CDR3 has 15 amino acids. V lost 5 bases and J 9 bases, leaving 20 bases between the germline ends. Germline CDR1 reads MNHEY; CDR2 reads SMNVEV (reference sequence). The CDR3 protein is CASSKPGLQVREQFF. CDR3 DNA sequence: TGTGCCAGCAGTAAACCGGGACTCCAGGTCCGTGAGCAGTTCTTC.

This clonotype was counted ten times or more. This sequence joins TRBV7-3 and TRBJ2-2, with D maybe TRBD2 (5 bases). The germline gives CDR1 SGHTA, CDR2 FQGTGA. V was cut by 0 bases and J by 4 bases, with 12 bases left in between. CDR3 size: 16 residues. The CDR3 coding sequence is TGTGCCAGCAGCTTAACTACAGCACTAGGCACCGGGGAGCTGTTTTTT. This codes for CASSLTTALGTGELFF.

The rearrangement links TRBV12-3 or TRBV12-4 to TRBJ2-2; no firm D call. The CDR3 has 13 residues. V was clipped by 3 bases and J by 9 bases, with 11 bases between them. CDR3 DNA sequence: TGTGCCAGCAGTTTTGGGCCGCCGAGGGAGCTGTTTTTT. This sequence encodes CASSFGPPRELFF.

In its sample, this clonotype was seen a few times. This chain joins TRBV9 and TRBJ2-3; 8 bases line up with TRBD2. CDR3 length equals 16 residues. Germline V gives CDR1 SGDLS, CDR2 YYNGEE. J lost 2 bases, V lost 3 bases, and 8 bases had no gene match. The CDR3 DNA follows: TGTGCCAGCAGCGGCGCCGGGACTAGATACACAGATACGCAGTATTTT. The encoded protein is CASSGAGTRYTDTQYF.

This chain's CDR3 is CASSGPGGNGYTF. CDR3 bases: TGTGCCAGCAGCGGACCGGGGGGGAATGGCTACACCTTC. The chain is built from TRBV7-4 and TRBJ1-2, with D tentatively TRBD1 (5 bases). V shed 5 bases and J shed 6 bases, with 13 bases lying between them. The germline gives CDR1 SGHVT, CDR2 SQSDAQ. The CDR3 extends over 13 amino acids.

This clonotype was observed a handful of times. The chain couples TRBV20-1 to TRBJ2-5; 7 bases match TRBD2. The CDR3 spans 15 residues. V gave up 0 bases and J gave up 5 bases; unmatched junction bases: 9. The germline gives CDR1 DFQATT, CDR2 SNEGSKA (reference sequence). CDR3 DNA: TGCAGTGCTAGAGATCCGGCTAGCGGCTGGGAGACCCAGTACTTC. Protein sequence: CSARDPASGWETQYF.

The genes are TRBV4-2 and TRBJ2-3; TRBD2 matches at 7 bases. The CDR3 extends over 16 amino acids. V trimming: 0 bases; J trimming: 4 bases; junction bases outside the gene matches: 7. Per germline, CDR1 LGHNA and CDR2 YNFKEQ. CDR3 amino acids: CASSQDGGGDPDTQYF. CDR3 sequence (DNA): TGTGCCAGCAGCCAAGACGGTGGGGGGGACCCAGATACGCAGTATTTT.

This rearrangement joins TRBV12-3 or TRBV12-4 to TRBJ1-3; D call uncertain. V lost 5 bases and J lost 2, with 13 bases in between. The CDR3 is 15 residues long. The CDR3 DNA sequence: TGTGCCAGCAGTCCTCAGAGAGGCGCTGGAAACACCATATATTTT. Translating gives CASSPQRGAGNTIYF.

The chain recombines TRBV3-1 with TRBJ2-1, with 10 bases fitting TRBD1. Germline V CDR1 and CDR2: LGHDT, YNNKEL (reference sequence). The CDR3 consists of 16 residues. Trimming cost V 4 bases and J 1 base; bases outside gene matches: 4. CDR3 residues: CASSLGDRGSYNEQFF. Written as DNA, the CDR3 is TGTGCCAGCAGCCTTGGGGACAGGGGTTCCTACAATGAGCAGTTCTTC.

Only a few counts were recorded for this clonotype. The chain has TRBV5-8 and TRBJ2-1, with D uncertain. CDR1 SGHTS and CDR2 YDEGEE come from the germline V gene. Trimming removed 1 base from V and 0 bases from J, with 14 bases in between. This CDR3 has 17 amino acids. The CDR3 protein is CASSLLYDWSSYNEQFF. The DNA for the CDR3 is TGTGCCAGCAGCTTGCTATATGATTGGAGCTCCTACAATGAGCAGTTCTTC.

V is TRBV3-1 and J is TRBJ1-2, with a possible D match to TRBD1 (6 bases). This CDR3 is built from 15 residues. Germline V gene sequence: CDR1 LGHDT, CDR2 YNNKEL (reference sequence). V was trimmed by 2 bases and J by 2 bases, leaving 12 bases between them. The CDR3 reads CASSQQGPLNYGYTF. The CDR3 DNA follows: TGTGCCAGCAGCCAACAGGGGCCTTTAAACTATGGCTACACCTTC.

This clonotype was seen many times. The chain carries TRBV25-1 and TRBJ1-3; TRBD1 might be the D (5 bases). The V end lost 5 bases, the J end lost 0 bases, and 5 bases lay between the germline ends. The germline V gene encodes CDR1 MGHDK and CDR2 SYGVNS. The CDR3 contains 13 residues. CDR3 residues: CASSTGSGNTIYF. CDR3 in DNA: TGTGCCAGCAGTACAGGCTCTGGAAACACCATATATTTT.